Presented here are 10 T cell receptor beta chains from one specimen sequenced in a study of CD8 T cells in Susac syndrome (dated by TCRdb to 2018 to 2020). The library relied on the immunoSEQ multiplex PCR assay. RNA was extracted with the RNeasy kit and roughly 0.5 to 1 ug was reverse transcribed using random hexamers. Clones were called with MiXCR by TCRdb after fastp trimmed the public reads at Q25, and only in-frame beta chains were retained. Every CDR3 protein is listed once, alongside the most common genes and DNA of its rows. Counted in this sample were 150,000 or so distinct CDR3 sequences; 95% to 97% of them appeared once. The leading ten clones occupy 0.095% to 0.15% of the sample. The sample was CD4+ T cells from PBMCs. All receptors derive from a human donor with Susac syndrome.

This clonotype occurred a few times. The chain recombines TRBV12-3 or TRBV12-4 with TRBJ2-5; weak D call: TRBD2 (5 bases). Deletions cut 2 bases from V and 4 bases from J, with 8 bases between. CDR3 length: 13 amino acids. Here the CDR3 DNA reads TGTGCCAGCAGTTTACGGGGTGGAGAGACCCAGTACTTC. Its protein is CASSLRGGETQYF.

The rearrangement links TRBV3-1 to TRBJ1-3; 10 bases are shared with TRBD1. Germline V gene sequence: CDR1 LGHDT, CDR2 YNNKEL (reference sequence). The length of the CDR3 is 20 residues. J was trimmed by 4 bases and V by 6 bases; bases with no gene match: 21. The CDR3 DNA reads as TGTGCCAGCAGAGGTAATCCGGGACAGGGGTCTAAAGTTGCCGGAAACACCATATATTTT. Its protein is CASRGNPGQGSKVAGNTIYF.

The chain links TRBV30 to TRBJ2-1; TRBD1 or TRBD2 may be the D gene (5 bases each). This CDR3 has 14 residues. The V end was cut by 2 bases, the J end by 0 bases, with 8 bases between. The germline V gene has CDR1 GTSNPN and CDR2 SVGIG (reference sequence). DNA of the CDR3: TGTGCCTGGAGTCAGAGGGGCTCCTACAATGAGCAGTTCTTC. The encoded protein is CAWSQRGSYNEQFF.

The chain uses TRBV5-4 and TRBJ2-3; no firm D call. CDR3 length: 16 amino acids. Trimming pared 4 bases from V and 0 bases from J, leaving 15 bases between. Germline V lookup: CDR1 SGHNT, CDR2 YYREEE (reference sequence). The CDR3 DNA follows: TGTGCCAGCAGCCCCCCGGCCGTGGGGAGCACAGATACGCAGTATTTT. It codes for CASSPPAVGSTDTQYF.

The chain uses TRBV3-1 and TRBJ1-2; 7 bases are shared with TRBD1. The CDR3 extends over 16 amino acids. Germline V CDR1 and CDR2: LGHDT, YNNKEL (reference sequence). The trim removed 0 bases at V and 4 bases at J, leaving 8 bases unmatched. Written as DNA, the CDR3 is TGTGCCAGCAGCCAAGAAGTCGGGACAGCCTTCTATGGCTACACCTTC. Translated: CASSQEVGTAFYGYTF.

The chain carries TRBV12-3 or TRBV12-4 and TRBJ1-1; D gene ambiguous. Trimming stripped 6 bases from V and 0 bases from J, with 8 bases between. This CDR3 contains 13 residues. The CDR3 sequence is CASRRNMNTEAFF. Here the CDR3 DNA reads TGTGCCAGCAGAAGAAACATGAACACTGAAGCTTTCTTT.

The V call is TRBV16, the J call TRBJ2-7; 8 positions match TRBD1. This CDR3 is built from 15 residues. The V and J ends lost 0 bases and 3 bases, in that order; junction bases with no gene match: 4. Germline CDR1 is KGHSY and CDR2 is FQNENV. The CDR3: CASSQSSDRGYEQYF. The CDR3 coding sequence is TGTGCCAGCAGCCAATCTTCTGACAGGGGCTACGAGCAGTACTTC.

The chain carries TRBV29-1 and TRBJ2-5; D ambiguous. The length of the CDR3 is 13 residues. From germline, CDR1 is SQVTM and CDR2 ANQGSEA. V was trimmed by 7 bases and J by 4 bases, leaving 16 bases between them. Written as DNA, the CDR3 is TGCAGCGCCCCCGGGCGCAAAGGAGAGACCCAGTACTTC. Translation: CSAPGRKGETQYF.

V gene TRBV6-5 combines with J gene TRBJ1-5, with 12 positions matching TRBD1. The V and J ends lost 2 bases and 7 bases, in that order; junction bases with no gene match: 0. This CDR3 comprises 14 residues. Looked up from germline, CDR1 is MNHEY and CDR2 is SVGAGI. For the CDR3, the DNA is TGTGCCAGCAGTTACGGGACAGGGGGCCAGCCCCAGCATTTT. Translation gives CASSYGTGGQPQHF.

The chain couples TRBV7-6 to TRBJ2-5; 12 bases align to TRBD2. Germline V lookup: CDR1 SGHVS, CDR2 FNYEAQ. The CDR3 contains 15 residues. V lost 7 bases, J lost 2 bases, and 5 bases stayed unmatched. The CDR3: CASTILAGGQETQYF. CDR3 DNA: TGTGCCAGCACTATACTAGCGGGGGGTCAAGAGACCCAGTACTTC. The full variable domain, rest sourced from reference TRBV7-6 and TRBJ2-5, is GAGVSQSPRYKVTKRGQDVALRCDPISGHVSLYWYRQALGQGPEFLTYFNYEAQQDKSGLPNDRFSAERPEGSISTLTIQRTEQRDSAMYRCASTILAGGQETQYFGPGTRLLVL.